The clone carrying this T cell receptor (beta chain) was seen repeatedly, ten times or more. Its cognate antigen is unknown. The second PCR ran about 6 to 12 cycles with a sample-barcoded 5' primer and J-beta primers. TCRdb ran MiXCR on the 5' RACE reads and lists one entry per CDR3 protein. The top ten hold approximately 17% of the sample, which has 540,000 or so distinct CDR3 sequences, approximately 30% seen once. The sample is drawn from a study of blood T cells in healthy people across ages. Study-level points and caveats: Researchers judged that diversity estimates from one million T cells fell short of true values.

Per sample, at least 5.5 micrograms of total RNA were extracted. Germline V gene lookup returns CDR1 LGHNA and CDR2 YSLEER. The CDR3 is 13 amino acids. Trimming shortened V by 0 bases and J by 5 bases, and 8 bases separated the two germline ends. The genes are TRBV4-3 and TRBJ2-7; D gene unclear. This sequence originates from an older woman in good health. Source material: blood. The CDR3 coding sequence is TGCGCCAGCAGCCAAGAGGTACAAAACGAGCAGTACTTC. It specifies CASSQEVQNEQYF.